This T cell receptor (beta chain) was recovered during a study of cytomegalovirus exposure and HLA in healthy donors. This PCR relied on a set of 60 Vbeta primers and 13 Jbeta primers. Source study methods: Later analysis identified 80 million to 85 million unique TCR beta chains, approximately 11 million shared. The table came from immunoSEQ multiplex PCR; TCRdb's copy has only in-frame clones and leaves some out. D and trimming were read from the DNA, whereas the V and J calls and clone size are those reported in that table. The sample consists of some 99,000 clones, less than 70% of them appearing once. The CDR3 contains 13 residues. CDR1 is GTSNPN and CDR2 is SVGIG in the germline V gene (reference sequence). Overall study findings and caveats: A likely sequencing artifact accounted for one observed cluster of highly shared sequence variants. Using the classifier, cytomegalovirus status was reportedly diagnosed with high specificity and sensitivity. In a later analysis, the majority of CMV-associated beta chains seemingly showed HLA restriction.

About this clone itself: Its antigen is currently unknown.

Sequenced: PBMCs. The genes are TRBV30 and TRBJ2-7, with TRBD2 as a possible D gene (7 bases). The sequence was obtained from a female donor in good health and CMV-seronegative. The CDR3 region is CAEGGAESYEQYF. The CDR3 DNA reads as TGTGCAGAGGGGGGGGCGGAGTCCTACGAGCAGTACTTC. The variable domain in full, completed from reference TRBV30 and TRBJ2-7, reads SQTIHQWPATLVQPVGSPLSLECTVEGTSNPNLYWYRQAAGRGLQLLFYSVGIGQISSEVPQNLSASRPQDRQFILSSKKLLLSDSGFYLCAEGGAESYEQYFGPGTRLTVT.